The entry that follows covers one TCR beta chain sequence. Its specificity is not known. TCRdb's copy holds only in-frame clones and misses some; the assay was immunoSEQ multiplex PCR. The table lists approximately 110,000 clones, nearly 90% of them singletons, with approximately 19% in the top ten. This entry belongs to a study of T cell responses to AZD1222 COVID-19 vaccine. The study's findings and limits: The CD4 TCRs associated with vaccination extended across spike and predominated at 160-218 and 743-854.

V was trimmed by 0 bases and J by 5 bases, leaving 11 bases between them. Germline values: CDR1 SGHRS, CDR2 YFSETQ. The CDR3 totals 14 residues. The receptor's source is an adult in good health. The chain is built from TRBV5-1 and TRBJ2-5; D gene unclear. The specimen was peripheral blood, collected on day 0 of AZD1222 vaccination. The CDR3 region is CASSLEGGRETQYF. The CDR3 DNA reads as TGCGCCAGCAGCTTGGAGGGTGGCCGGGAGACCCAGTACTTC.